This T cell receptor (beta chain) was recovered during a study of shared clonotypes between healthy human individuals. Study-level background: Three plates were used per donor for CD4 naive, three for CD4 memory, two for CD8 naive and one for CD8 memory. Study results and caveats: Against clonotypes common to all four donors, non-shared ones had lower generation probabilities.

CD45RO-negative, CCR7-positively selected cells formed the naive CD8 fraction, excluding terminally differentiated effector memory CD45RA+ cells. Everyone who donated was a Caucasian adult who lived in Nashville, Tennessee. This CDR3 is built from 17 residues. V lost 5 bases and J lost 7; bases outside the gene matches: 10. The germline V gene has CDR1 LNHDA and CDR2 SQIVND (reference sequence). With regard to this clone: No antigen is known for it.

Once extracted for a subset, genomic DNA was divided evenly among several immunoSEQ plates. Libraries were prepared by immunoSEQ multiplex PCR; TCRdb keeps only in-frame clonotypes and omits some of them. The sample includes some 2.1 million clones, 90% to 95% seen only once; the top ten take about 1.6%. The sequence was obtained from a man younger than 35 in good health. Some clones in this sample may be carry-over from other donors' samples. This chain joins TRBV19 and TRBJ2-1, with 14 bases lining up with TRBD2. Sequenced input: naive CD8+ T cells from PBMCs. CDR3 amino acids: CASSPGLAGVLVNEQFF. Written as DNA, the CDR3 is TGTGCCAGTAGTCCGGGACTAGCGGGAGTATTGGTGAATGAGCAGTTCTTC.